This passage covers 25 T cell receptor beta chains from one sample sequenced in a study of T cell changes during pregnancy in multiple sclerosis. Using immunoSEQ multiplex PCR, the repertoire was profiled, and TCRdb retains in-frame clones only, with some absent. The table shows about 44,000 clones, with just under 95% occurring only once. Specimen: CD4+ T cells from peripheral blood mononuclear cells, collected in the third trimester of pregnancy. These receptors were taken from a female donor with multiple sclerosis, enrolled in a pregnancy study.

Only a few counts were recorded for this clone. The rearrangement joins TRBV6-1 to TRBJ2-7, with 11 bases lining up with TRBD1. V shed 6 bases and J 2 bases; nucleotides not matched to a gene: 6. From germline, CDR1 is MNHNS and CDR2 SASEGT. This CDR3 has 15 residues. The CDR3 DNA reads TGTGCCAGCAGCTCTTCGGGACAGGGGGCCTACGAGCAGTACTTC. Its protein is CASSSSGQGAYEQYF.

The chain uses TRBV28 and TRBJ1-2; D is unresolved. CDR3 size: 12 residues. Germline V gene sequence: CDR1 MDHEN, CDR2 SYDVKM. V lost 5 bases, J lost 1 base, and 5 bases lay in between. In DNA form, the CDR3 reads TGTGCCAGCAGTGCGGTTAACTATGGCTACACCTTC. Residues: CASSAVNYGYTF.

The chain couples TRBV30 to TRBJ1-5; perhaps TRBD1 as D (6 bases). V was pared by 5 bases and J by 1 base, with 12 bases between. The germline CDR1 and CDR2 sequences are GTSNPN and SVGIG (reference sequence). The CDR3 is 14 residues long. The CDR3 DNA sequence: TGTGCCTGGGGTACAGGGACCAGCAATCAGCCCCAGCATTTT. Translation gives CAWGTGTSNQPQHF.

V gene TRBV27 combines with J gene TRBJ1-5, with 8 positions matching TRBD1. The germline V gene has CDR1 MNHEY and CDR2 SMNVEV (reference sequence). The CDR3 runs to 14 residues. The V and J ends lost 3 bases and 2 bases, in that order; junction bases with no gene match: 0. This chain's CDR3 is CASSLTGGNQPQHF. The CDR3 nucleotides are TGTGCCAGCAGTTTGACAGGGGGCAATCAGCCCCAGCATTTT.

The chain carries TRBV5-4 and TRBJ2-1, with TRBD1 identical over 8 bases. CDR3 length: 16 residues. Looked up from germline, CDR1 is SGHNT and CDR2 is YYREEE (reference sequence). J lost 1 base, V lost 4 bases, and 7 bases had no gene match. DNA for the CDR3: TGTGCCAGCAGCGCCCTACAGGGGGTATCCTACAATGAGCAGTTCTTC. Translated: CASSALQGVSYNEQFF.

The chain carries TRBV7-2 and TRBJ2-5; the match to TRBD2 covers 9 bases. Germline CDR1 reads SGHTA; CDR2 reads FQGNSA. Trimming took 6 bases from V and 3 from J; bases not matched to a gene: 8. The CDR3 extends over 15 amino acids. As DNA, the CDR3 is TGTGCCAGCAGTGACCGCGGGAGGGCAGAAGAGACCCAGTACTTC. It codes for CASSDRGRAEETQYF.

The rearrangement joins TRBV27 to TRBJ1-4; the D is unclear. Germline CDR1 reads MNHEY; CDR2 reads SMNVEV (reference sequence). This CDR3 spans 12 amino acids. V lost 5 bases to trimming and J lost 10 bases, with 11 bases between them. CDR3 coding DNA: TGTGCCAGCAGTCTGGAGGGCGGAAAACTGTTTTTT. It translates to CASSLEGGKLFF.

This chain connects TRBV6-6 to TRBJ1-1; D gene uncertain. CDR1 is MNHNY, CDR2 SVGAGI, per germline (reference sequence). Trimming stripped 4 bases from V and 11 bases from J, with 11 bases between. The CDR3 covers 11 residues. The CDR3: CASSLGGLAFF. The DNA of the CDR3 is TGTGCCAGCAGTTTAGGAGGGCTGGCTTTCTTT.

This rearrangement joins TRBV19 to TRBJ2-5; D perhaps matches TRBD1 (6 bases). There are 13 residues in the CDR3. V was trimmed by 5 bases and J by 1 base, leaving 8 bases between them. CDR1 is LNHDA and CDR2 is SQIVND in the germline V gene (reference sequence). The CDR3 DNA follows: TGTGCCAGTAGTCCGGACAGCCAAGAGACCCAGTACTTC. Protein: CASSPDSQETQYF.

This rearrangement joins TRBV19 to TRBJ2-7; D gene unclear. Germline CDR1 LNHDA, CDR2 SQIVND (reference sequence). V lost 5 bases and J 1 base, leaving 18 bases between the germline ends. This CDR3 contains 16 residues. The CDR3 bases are TGTGCCAGTAGTCCAACCCTGGCGGTGCCGTCCTACGAGCAGTACTTC. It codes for CASSPTLAVPSYEQYF.

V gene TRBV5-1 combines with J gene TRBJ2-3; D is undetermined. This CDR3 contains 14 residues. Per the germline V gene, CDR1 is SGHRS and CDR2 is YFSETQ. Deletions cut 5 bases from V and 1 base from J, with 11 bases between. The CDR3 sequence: CASSSTLGTDTQYF. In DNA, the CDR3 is TGCGCCAGCAGTTCTACCTTAGGCACAGATACGCAGTATTTT.

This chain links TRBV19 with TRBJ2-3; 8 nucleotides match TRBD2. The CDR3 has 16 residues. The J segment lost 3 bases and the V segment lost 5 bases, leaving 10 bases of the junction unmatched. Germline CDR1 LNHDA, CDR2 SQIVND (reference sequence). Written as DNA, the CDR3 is TGTGCCAGTAGTCCCCAGGGTAGCGGGGTTACAGATACGCAGTATTTT. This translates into CASSPQGSGVTDTQYF. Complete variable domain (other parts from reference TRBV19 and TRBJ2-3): DGGITQSPKYLFRKEGQNVTLSCEQNLNHDAMYWYRQDPGQGLRLIYYSQIVNDFQKGDIAEGYSVSREKKESFPLTVTSAQKNPTAFYLCASSPQGSGVTDTQYFGPGTRLTVL.

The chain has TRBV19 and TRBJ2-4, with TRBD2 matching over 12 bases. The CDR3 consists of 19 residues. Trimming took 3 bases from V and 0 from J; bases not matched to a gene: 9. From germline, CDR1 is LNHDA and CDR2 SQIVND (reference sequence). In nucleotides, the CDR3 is TGTGCCAGTAGTATCGCTCTAGCGGGAGGGCAAATAGCCAAAAACATTCAGTACTTC. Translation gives CASSIALAGGQIAKNIQYF.

The CDR3 protein is CASSGPGLAGGSSYEQYF. The CDR3 nucleotides are TGTGCCAGCAGTGGACCGGGACTAGCGGGAGGTAGCTCCTACGAGCAGTACTTC. The chain joins TRBV2 to TRBJ2-7, with 15 bases matching TRBD2. Germline V gives CDR1 SNHLY, CDR2 FYNNEI. V was pared by 4 bases and J by 0 bases, with 7 bases of the junction left unmatched. This CDR3 is 18 amino acids long.

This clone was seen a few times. This CDR3 is CASDRGQGGSYGYTF. For the CDR3, the DNA is TGTGCCAGCGACAGGGGGCAGGGGGGTTCATATGGCTACACCTTC. This chain connects TRBV7-9 to TRBJ1-2, with 10 bases aligning to TRBD1. CDR3 length: 15 residues. Germline assignment: CDR1 SEHNR and CDR2 FQNEAQ (reference sequence). V was pared by 8 bases and J by 5 bases, with 11 bases of the junction left unmatched.

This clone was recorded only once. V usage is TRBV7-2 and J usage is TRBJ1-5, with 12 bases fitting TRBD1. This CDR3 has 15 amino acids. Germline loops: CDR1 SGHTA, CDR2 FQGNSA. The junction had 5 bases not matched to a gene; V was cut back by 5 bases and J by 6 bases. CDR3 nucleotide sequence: TGTGCCAGCAGCGGGACAGGGGGCGGGAGTCAGCCCCAGCATTTT. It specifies CASSGTGGGSQPQHF.

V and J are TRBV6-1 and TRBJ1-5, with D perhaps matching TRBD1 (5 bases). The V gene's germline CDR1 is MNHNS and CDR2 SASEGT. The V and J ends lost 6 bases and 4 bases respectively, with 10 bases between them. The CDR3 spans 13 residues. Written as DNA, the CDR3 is TGTGCCAGCAGGTCAGGGTGGAATCAGCCCCAGCATTTT. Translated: CASRSGWNQPQHF.

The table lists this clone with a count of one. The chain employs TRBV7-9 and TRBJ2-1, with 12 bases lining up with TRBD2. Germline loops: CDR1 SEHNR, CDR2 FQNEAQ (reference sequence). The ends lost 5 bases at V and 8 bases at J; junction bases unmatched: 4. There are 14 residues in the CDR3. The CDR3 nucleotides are TGTGCCAGCAGCCCGACTAGCGGGAGCTATGAGCAGTTCTTC. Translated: CASSPTSGSYEQFF.

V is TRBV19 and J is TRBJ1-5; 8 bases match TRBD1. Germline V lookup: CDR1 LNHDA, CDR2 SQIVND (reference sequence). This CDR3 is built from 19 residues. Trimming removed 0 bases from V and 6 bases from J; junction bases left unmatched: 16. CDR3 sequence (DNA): TGTGCCAGTAGTATAGATCGCTTGGACAGGGCTCTTACAGGTCAGCCCCAGCATTTT. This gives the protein CASSIDRLDRALTGQPQHF.

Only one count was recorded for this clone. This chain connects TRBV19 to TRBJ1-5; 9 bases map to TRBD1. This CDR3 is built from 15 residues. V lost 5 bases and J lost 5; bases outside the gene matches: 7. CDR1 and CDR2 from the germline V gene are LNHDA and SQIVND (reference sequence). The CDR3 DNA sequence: TGTGCCAGTAGTTTCGGACAGGGGAGTGATCAGCCCCAGCATTTT. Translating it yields CASSFGQGSDQPQHF.

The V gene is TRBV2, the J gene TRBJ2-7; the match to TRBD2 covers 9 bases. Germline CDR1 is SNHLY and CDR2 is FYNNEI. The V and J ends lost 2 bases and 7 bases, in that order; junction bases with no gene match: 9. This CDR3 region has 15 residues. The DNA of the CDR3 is TGTGCCAGCAGTGAAAATCTAGCGGGAATTGGGGAGCAGTACTTC. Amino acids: CASSENLAGIGEQYF.

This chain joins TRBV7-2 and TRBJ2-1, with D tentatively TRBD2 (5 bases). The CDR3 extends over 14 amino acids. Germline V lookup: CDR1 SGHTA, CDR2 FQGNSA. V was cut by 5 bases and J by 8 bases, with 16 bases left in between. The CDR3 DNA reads TGTGCCAGCAGCGTTAAGCGAGGGTTTTATGAGCAGTTCTTC. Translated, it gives CASSVKRGFYEQFF.

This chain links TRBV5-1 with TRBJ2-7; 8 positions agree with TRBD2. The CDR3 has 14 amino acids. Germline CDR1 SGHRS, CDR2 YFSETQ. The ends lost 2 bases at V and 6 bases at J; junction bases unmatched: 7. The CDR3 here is CASSFTAGATEQYF. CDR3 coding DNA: TGCGCCAGCAGCTTCACAGCGGGAGCCACCGAGCAGTACTTC.

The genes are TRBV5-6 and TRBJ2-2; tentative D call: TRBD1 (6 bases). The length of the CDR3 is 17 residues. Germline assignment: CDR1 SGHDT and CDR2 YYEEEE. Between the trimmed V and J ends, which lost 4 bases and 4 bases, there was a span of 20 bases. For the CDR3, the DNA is TGTGCCAGCAGCCCTGGGGGCCTTGGGACCGTCACCGGGGAGCTGTTTTTT. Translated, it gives CASSPGGLGTVTGELFF.

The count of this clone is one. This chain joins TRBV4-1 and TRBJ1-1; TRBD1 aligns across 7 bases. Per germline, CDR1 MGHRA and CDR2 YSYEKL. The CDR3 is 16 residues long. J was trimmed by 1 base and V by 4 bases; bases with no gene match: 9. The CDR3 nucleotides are TGCGCCAGCAGCCGACCGGGACAGAATAAGAACACTGAAGCTTTCTTT. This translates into CASSRPGQNKNTEAFF.